This TCR beta chain was captured by sequencing in a study of early T cells in non-severe SARS-CoV-2 infection (dated by TCRdb to the early 2020s). Concerning the study at large: Because TCR sequencing relied on bulk RNA taken from unsorted whole blood, pairing of alpha and beta chains was not possible. Study-wide findings and limitations: VDJdb matching was skewed toward anti-spike CD8 responses and likely underestimated virus-specific expansions, missing private and CD4 specificities.

The table lists this clonotype with a few counts. The antigen this receptor binds is unknown. Base qualities are not provided; no much larger clone lies one nucleotide away. The library came from 5' RACE. Sequencing was performed on a NextSeq 500. To correct for sequencing error and PCR bias, the TCR library protocol tagged individual cDNA molecules with unique molecular identifiers. Sequencing covered both TCR alpha and beta chains, and within each sample the abundances of alpha and beta sequences were tightly co-correlated. From the authors' description of their analysis: Decombinator V4 was used to annotate the V gene, J gene and CDR3 of the TCR sequences. TCRs were defined as expanded if a significant change between any two time points was detected under a Poisson model with p below 0.0001. TCR abundances were normalised to the total number of TCRs sequenced per sample and were expressed as counts per million. TRAV1-2 paired with TRAJ12, TRAJ20 or TRAJ33 defined MAIT TCRs, while TRAV10 paired with TRAJ18 defined iNKT TCRs. VDJdb, accessed 1 November 2021, was searched for CMV, EBV and SARS-CoV-2 annotated TCRs, excluding TCRs annotated for multiple antigens. TCRdb itself trimmed the public reads at Q25 with fastp, ran MiXCR and retained productive beta chains. Duplicate CDR3 protein sequences are folded into a single record with the most common DNA and genes. These V and J calls are TCRdb output, not the study's own analysis. The sample profile shows tens of thousands of distinct CDR3 sequences; roughly 14% of them were found once. The ten largest clones take up approximately 4% of the sample.

A case-control design nested within a healthcare worker cohort in London, UK, was used, with weekly nasopharyngeal swab PCR tests and blood sampling performed. Healthcare workers were recruited during the week of the UK lockdown, between 23 and 31 March 2020, and followed weekly for up to roughly 15 weeks. V lost 2 bases and J lost 8 bases; the stretch between them is 6 bases long. The CDR3, from cysteine to phenylalanine, totals 12 residues. The kept DNA is CDR3 alone, 36 bases in frame from the first base. CDR1 and CDR2 are read off the germline V gene (reference sequence) as LGHDT and YNNKEL. The rearranged chain carries TRBV3-1 and TRBJ1-4; the D gene is unclear. This receptor was identified in an adult who was a healthcare worker with PCR-confirmed SARS-CoV-2 infection or an uninfected control (not recorded which). Source: whole blood, taken at baseline. Here the CDR3 is given as CASSQQDEKLFF. The sequence in DNA is TGTGCCAGCAGCCAACAGGACGAAAAACTGTTTTTT.